Below, 13 T cell receptor beta chains from the same sample are listed, as sequenced in a study of T cell responses to AZD1222 COVID-19 vaccine. Clones were sequenced by immunoSEQ multiplex PCR, and TCRdb holds only the in-frame ones, with some missing. The table lists under 130,000 clones, 70% to 90% of them singletons. The specimen comprised peripheral blood, sampled 28 days after the second AZD1222 dose. These receptors all come from an adult who received the AZD1222 COVID-19 vaccine.

The genes are TRBV28 and TRBJ2-2, with 11 positions matching TRBD2. CDR1 is MDHEN, CDR2 SYDVKM, per germline. V was pared by 8 bases and J by 5 bases, with 7 bases of the junction left unmatched. This CDR3 region has 15 residues. Here the CDR3 reads CASFSSGRQTGELFF. The CDR3 region has the DNA TGTGCCAGCTTTTCTAGCGGGAGGCAGACCGGGGAGCTGTTTTTT.

This rearrangement joins TRBV29-1 to TRBJ2-7; 8 nucleotides align to TRBD2. The CDR3 is 14 residues long. Germline V gene lookup returns CDR1 SQVTM and CDR2 ANQGSEA. Losses at the gene ends were 6 bases for V and 9 bases for J; bases not matched to a gene: 16. CDR3 bases: TGCAGCGTCAAAATAGGACTAGCCAGCCCAGGGCAGTACTTC. Translation gives CSVKIGLASPGQYF.

J is TRBJ2-3 and V is TRBV24-1; 11 bases are a match to TRBD1. Germline-derived CDR1 and CDR2 are KGHDR and SFDVKD. V was clipped by 5 bases and J by 6 bases; unmatched bases: 12. CDR3 length: 17 amino acids. This chain's CDR3 is CATSAAQGTGGMDTQYF. As DNA, the CDR3 is TGTGCCACCAGTGCAGCGCAAGGGACAGGGGGAATGGATACGCAGTATTTT.

This chain connects TRBV6-6 to TRBJ2-3; 10 bases agree with TRBD1. The CDR3 loop spans 16 amino acids. V was pared by 5 bases and J by 8 bases, with 13 bases of the junction left unmatched. Germline loops: CDR1 MNHNY, CDR2 SVGAGI (reference sequence). CDR3 sequence (DNA): TGTGCCAGCAGTCCCCCAGGGACAGGGGAAACGGGTACGCAGTATTTT. Translating it yields CASSPPGTGETGTQYF.

This clone was seen a few times. The V call is TRBV11-3, the J call TRBJ2-6; 7 nucleotides align to TRBD1. Germline V CDR1 and CDR2: SGHNT, YENEEA. Trimming cost V 1 base and J 1 base; bases outside gene matches: 13. The CDR3 length is 20 residues. Written as DNA, the CDR3 is TGTGCCAGCAGCTTAGGCCCGAGACAGGGTACATATTCTGGGGCCAACGTCCTGACTTTC. Translated: CASSLGPRQGTYSGANVLTF.

The chain is built from TRBV5-4 and TRBJ1-4, with D maybe TRBD1 (6 bases). CDR1 is SGHNT, CDR2 YYREEE, per germline (reference sequence). Between the trimmed V and J ends, which lost 2 bases and 2 bases, there was a span of 10 bases. There are 15 residues in the CDR3. The CDR3 loop is CASSLQQGTNEKLFF. DNA of the CDR3: TGTGCCAGCAGCTTACAGCAGGGGACTAATGAAAAACTGTTTTTT.

V gene TRBV6-5 combines with J gene TRBJ1-1; the D is unclear. The CDR3 covers 13 residues. Trimming took 7 bases from V and 0 from J, leaving 9 bases between them. Germline CDR1 reads MNHEY; CDR2 reads SVGAGI. The CDR3: CASTLSVNTEAFF. The CDR3, as DNA: TGTGCCAGCACTTTATCAGTGAACACTGAAGCTTTCTTT.

The chain is built from TRBV4-2 and TRBJ2-7; D tentatively reads TRBD1 or TRBD2 (5 bases each). CDR3 length: 16 amino acids. The germline V and J ends were trimmed by 1 base and 5 bases, with 18 bases remaining between them. Germline V CDR1 and CDR2: LGHNA, YNFKEQ. The CDR3 DNA reads TGTGCCAGCAGCCAAGGAGATCACGGGGCGGGCCACGAGCAGTACTTC. This sequence encodes CASSQGDHGAGHEQYF.

The chain uses TRBV21-1 and TRBJ2-5; the D call in the table, TRBD1, was not verified against the DNA. TRBV21-1 constitutes a pseudogene. CDR3 length equals 13 residues. CDR3 sequence: CASSKDRSETQYF. CDR3 bases: TGTGCCAGCAGCAAAGACAGGTCGGAGACCCAGTACTTC.

The genes are TRBV24-1 and TRBJ2-5, with 9 positions matching TRBD2. J was trimmed by 1 base and V by 4 bases; bases with no gene match: 12. This CDR3 is built from 18 residues. Looked up from germline, CDR1 is KGHDR and CDR2 is SFDVKD. The CDR3 nucleotides read TGTGCCACCAGTGACCAACACACGGCGGGAGGGGGCCAAGAGACCCAGTACTTC. Its translation: CATSDQHTAGGGQETQYF.

CDR3 nucleotide sequence: TGCGCCAGCAGCTTCGTAGCGGGACGGGGTGAGACCCAGTACTTC. It specifies CASSFVAGRGETQYF. V and J are TRBV5-1 and TRBJ2-5, with TRBD2 identical over 8 bases. The J segment lost 5 bases and the V segment lost 2 bases, leaving 8 bases of the junction unmatched. The V gene's germline CDR1 is SGHRS and CDR2 YFSETQ. The CDR3 sequence is 15 residues long.

CDR3 amino acids: CASSPTGEGPYGYTF. The DNA of the CDR3 is TGTGCCAGCTCACCTACAGGGGAGGGGCCCTATGGCTACACCTTC. The rearrangement uses TRBV18 and TRBJ1-2; 7 nucleotides match TRBD1. The J segment lost 4 bases and the V segment lost 3 bases, leaving 8 bases of the junction unmatched. Germline assignment: CDR1 KGHSH and CDR2 LQKENI. This CDR3 has 15 residues.

The chain uses TRBV3-1 (or the pseudogene TRBV3-2) and TRBJ2-3, with TRBD2 matching over 8 bases. The CDR3 runs to 16 residues. The germline CDR1 and CDR2 sequences are LGHDT and YNNKEL (reference sequence). The trim removed 5 bases at V and 0 bases at J, leaving 7 bases unmatched. In nucleotides, the CDR3 is TGTGCCAGCAGCTATACTAGCGGAACTAGCACAGATACGCAGTATTTT. Amino acids: CASSYTSGTSTDTQYF.